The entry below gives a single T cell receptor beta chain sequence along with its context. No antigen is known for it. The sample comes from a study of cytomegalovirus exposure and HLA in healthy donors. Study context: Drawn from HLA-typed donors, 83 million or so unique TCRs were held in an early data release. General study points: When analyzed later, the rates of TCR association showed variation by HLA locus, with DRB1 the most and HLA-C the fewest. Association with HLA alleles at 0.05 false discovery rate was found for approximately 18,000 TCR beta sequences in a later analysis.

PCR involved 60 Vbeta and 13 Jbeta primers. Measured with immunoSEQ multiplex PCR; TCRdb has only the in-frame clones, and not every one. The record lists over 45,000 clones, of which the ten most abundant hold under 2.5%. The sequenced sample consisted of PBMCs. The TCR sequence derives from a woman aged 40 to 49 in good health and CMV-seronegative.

CDR3 loop: CASSGRRGASSPTEAFF. In nucleotides, the CDR3 is TGTGCCAGCAGCGGAAGACGCGGCGCCTCTTCGCCCACTGAAGCTTTCTTT. The chain joins TRBV14 to TRBJ1-1, with D hard to call. Germline CDR1 is SGHDN and CDR2 is FVKESK. The CDR3 runs 17 residues. V lost 5 bases and J lost 4, with 23 bases in between.